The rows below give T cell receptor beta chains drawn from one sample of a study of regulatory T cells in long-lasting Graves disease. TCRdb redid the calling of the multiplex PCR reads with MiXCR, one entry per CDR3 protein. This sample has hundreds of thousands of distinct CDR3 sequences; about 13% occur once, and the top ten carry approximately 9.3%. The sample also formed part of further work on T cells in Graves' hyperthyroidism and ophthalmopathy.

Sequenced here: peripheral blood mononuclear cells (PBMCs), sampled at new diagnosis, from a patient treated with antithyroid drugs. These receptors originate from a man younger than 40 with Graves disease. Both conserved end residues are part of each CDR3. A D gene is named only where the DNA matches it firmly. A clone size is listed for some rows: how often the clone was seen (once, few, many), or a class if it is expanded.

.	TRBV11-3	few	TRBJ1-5	TGTGCCAGCTCACCCGTCGAGGCAGCGTTCAATCAGCCCCAGCATTTT	CASSPVEAAFNQPQHF
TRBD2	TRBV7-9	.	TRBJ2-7	TGTGCCAGCAGCTTACCCATATCTAGCGGAGGCTACGAGCAGTACTTC	CASSLPISSGGYEQYF
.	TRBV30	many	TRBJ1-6	TGTGCCTGGGGACGGGGTTCACCCCTCCACTTT	CAWGRGSPLHF
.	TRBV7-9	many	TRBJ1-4	TGTGCCAGCAGCTTTCCGGGCCCGAGGGAAAAACTGTTTTTT	CASSFPGPREKLFF
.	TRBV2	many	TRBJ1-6	TGTGCCAGCAGTGAACGGGACATCGGGGCGAATTCACCCCTCCACTTT	CASSERDIGANSPLHF
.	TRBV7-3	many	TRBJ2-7	TGTGCCAGCAGCCTTTCACAGGGCTACGAGCAGTACTTC	CASSLSQGYEQYF
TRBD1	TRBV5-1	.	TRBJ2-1	TGCGCCAGCAGCTCTCAGACAGGGGGGAATTATTTCTATGAGCAGTTCTTC	CASSSQTGGNYFYEQFF
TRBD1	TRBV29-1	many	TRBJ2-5	TGCAGCGCGAAGGGACAGGAGGACGAGACCCAGTACTTC	CSAKGQEDETQYF
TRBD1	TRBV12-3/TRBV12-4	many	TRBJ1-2	TGTGCCAGCTCGTGGACAGGGGACTATGGCTACACCTTC	CASSWTGDYGYTF
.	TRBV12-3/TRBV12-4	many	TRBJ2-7	TGTGCCAGCAGTTCGTGGGGGACTGAATACGAGCAGTACTTC	CASSSWGTEYEQYF
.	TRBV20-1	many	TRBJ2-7	TGCAGTGGAGTCCAGTCCTACGAGCAGTACTTC	CSGVQSYEQYF
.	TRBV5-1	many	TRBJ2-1	TGCGCCAGCAGCCAAATGGACGGATACAATGAGCAGTTCTTC	CASSQMDGYNEQFF
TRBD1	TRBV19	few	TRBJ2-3	TGTGCCAGTAAAACAGGGGGCATAGAAGATACGCAGTATTTT	CASKTGGIEDTQYF
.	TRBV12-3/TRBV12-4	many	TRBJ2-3	TGTGCCAGCAGACCCCAACCGGGGGATACGCAGTATTTT	CASRPQPGDTQYF
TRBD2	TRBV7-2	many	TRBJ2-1	TGTGCCAGCAGCTGGACTAGCGGGAAGGGGGATGAGCAGTTCTTC	CASSWTSGKGDEQFF
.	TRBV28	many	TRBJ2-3	TGTGCCAGCATGGGGGGCACAGATACGCAGTATTTT	CASMGGTDTQYF
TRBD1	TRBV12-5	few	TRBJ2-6	TGTGCTAGTGGCTTAACCGGGGACAGGGGGCTCTCTGGGGCCAACGTCCTGACTTTC	CASGLTGDRGLSGANVLTF
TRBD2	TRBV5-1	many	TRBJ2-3	TGCGCCAGCATCAAAGGGACTAGCCCGGATACGCAGTATTTT	CASIKGTSPDTQYF
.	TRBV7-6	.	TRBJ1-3	TGTGCCAGCAGCGCACGTCCCTCTGGAAACACCATATATTTT	CASSARPSGNTIYF
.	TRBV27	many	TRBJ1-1	TGTGCCAGCAGTTTAACGCGGAACACTGAAGCTTTCTTT	CASSLTRNTEAFF
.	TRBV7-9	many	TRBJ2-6	TGTGCCAGCAGCTCGAGGACCTCTGGGGCCAACGTCCTGACTTTC	CASSSRTSGANVLTF
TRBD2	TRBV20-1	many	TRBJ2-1	TGCAGTGCTAGAGATATAGGGCGGGAGAATGAGCAGTTCTTC	CSARDIGRENEQFF
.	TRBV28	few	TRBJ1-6	TGTGCCAGCAAGGACCAGAATTCACCCCTCCACTTT	CASKDQNSPLHF
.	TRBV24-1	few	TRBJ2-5	TGTGCCACCAAGAAGGCCCCTGGGGAGACCCAGTACTTC	CATKKAPGETQYF
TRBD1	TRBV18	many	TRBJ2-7	TGTGCCAGCTCCCGAGACGTGGACAGGGGGCGTGAGCAGTACTTC	CASSRDVDRGREQYF
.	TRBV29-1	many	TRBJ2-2	TGCAGCGTCCAGGGTTCGGGAGCCACCGGGGAGCTGTTTTTT	CSVQGSGATGELFF
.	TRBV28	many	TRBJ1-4	TGTGCCAGCAGTTCCGTGCCGGGACACCCGGCGTTT	CASSSVPGHPAF
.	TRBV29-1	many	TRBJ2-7	TGCAGCGTTGAAGTCGAGGCCTCTGGGAACGAGCAGTACTTC	CSVEVEASGNEQYF
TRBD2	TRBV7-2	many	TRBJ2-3	TGTGCCAGCAGCTTTGGGACTAGGCGCGATACGCAGTATTTT	CASSFGTRRDTQYF
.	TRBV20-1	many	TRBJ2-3	TGCAGTGCTAGAGATCGCCGGGGCTTCACAGATACGCAGTATTTT	CSARDRRGFTDTQYF
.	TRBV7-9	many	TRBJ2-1	TGTGCCAGCAGCTTAACCGGAGGCCCAAGCCATGAGCAGTTCTTC	CASSLTGGPSHEQFF
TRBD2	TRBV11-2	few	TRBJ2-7	TGTGCCAGCAGCTTTCGATCTGGGACTAACGCCTACGAGCAGTACTTC	CASSFRSGTNAYEQYF
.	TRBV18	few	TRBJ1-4	TGTGCCAGCTCATCCCGGGACAAAAGGCTTTTT	CASSSRDKRLF
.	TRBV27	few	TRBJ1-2	TGTGCCAACACATCAGAAGGCTTTGGCTACACCTTC	CANTSEGFGYTF
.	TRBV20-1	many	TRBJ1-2	TGCAGTGCCCCCGGCGCGGGGGAAAATGGCTACACCTTC	CSAPGAGENGYTF
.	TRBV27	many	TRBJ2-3	TGCGCCAGCAGCGTCGGGGCCAGCACAGATACGCAGTATTTT	CASSVGASTDTQYF
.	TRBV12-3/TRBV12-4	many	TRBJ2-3	TGTGCCAGCAGTTTAGTTGCGGGCACAGATACGCAGTATTTT	CASSLVAGTDTQYF
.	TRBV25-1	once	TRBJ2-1	TGTGCCAGCAGTGAATTCGGCGACAATGAGCAGTTCTTC	CASSEFGDNEQFF
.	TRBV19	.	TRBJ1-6	TGTGCCAGTACCCCAGGGGTCCGAGGAGCACCCCTCCACTTT	CASTPGVRGAPLHF
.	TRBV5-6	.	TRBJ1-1	TGTGCCAGCAGCTTGCCAGGGACCATGAACACTGAAGCTTTCTTT	CASSLPGTMNTEAFF
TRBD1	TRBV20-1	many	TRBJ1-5	TGCAGTGCTGGACAGGGGGGAGGTGGCAATCAGCCCCAGCATTTT	CSAGQGGGGNQPQHF
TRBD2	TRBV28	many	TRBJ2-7	TGTGCCAGCAGTCTACTAGCGGGACTCTACGAGCAGTACTTC	CASSLLAGLYEQYF
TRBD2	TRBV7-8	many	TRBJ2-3	TGTGCCAGCAGCCCTCAGGGACTAGCGGGGGGCACAGATACGCAGTATTTT	CASSPQGLAGGTDTQYF
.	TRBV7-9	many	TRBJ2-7	TGTGCCAGCAGACCTTATGGGACCTTTCAAAGCTACGAGCAGTACTTC	CASRPYGTFQSYEQYF
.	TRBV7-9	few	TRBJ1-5	TGTGCCAGCAGCTCAGGGAGTCAGCCCCAGCATTTT	CASSSGSQPQHF
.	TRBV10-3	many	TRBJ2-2	TGTGCCACCATAGCCAGTAACACCGGGGAGCTGTTTTTT	CATIASNTGELFF
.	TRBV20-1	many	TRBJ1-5	TGCAGTGCTTCGACCCACGGCGGCAATCAGCCCCAGCATTTT	CSASTHGGNQPQHF
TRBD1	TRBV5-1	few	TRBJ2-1	TGCGCCAGCAGCCCACCTGAGGGGGCGGTGTACAATGAGCAGTTCTTC	CASSPPEGAVYNEQFF
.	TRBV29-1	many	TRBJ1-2	TGCAGCGCGCGGGGGCTAGGGTATGGCTACACCTTC	CSARGLGYGYTF
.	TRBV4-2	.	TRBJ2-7	TGTGCCAGCAGCCAAGATCGAGACTCGAGCTCCTACGAGCAGTACTTC	CASSQDRDSSSYEQYF
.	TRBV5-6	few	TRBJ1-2	TGTGCCAGCAGCTTATCACTTCAGGGACACTTCTATGGCTACACCTTC	CASSLSLQGHFYGYTF
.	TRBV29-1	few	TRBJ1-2	TGCAGCGTTGAAGGACACAGGGAGGCAAACTATGGCTACACCTTC	CSVEGHREANYGYTF